The rows below give T cell receptor beta chains drawn from one sample of a study of blood T cell repertoires in COVID-19. This table comes from immunoSEQ multiplex PCR, and its TCRdb copy is limited to in-frame clones, with some not included. The repertoire holds about 84,000 clones, with nearly 85% as singletons. Sequenced material: peripheral blood. The receptors were sampled from a woman at least 80 years old with acute or convalescent COVID-19. The CDR3 runs from the conserved cysteine through the conserved F or W. A D gene is named only where the DNA matches it firmly. Expanded clones are given a class, and other clones once, few, many or no size at all.

cdr3_aa: CASSFGTSGEETQYF; cdr3_nt: TGCGCCAGCAGCTTCGGGACTAGCGGGGAAGAGACCCAGTACTTC; d_call: TRBD2; j_call: TRBJ2-5; v_call: TRBV5-1; clone_size: -
cdr3_aa: CASSLQGEVEQFF; cdr3_nt: TGTGCCAGCAGCTTACAAGGGGAAGTCGAGCAGTTCTTC; d_call: -; j_call: TRBJ2-1; v_call: TRBV7-9; clone_size: few
cdr3_aa: CASSSSTTNEKLFF; cdr3_nt: TGCGCCAGCAGCTCCAGTACAACTAATGAAAAACTGTTTTTT; d_call: -; j_call: TRBJ1-4; v_call: TRBV5-1; clone_size: -
cdr3_aa: CASSLDGTVSYNEQFF; cdr3_nt: TGCGCCAGCAGCTTGGATGGGACAGTATCCTACAATGAGCAGTTCTTC; d_call: TRBD1; j_call: TRBJ2-1; v_call: TRBV5-1; clone_size: -
cdr3_aa: CASSLVGDYGYTF; cdr3_nt: TGCGCCAGCAGCTTGGTAGGGGATTATGGCTACACCTTC; d_call: -; j_call: TRBJ1-2; v_call: TRBV5-1; clone_size: -
cdr3_aa: CASSPAGISGNTIYF; cdr3_nt: TGTGCCAGCTCACCAGCAGGGATCTCTGGAAACACCATATATTTT; d_call: -; j_call: TRBJ1-3; v_call: TRBV18; clone_size: -
cdr3_aa: CASSLGQGEQYF; cdr3_nt: TGTGCCAGCAGTCTAGGACAGGGAGAGCAGTACTTC; d_call: TRBD1; j_call: TRBJ2-7; v_call: TRBV27; clone_size: -
cdr3_aa: CASTDPGGTDTQYF; cdr3_nt: TGCGCCAGCACAGACCCAGGGGGTACAGATACGCAGTATTTT; d_call: TRBD1; j_call: TRBJ2-3; v_call: TRBV5-1; clone_size: -
cdr3_aa: CASSLHGWEGSDTQYF; cdr3_nt: TGTGCCAGCAGCTTGCACGGGTGGGAGGGATCAGATACGCAGTATTTT; d_call: TRBD2; j_call: TRBJ2-3; v_call: TRBV5-5; clone_size: few
cdr3_aa: CASSTQGQETQYF; cdr3_nt: TGTGCCAGTAGTACACAGGGTCAAGAGACCCAGTACTTC; d_call: -; j_call: TRBJ2-5; v_call: TRBV19; clone_size: -
cdr3_aa: CASSLGGGGPDTQYF; cdr3_nt: TGTGCCAGCAGCTTAGGAGGGGGGGGGCCAGATACGCAGTATTTT; d_call: -; j_call: TRBJ2-3; v_call: TRBV11-3; clone_size: few
cdr3_aa: CASSSGTTPDTQYF; cdr3_nt: TGCGCCAGCAGCTCAGGGACAACCCCAGATACGCAGTATTTT; d_call: -; j_call: TRBJ2-3; v_call: TRBV5-1; clone_size: -
cdr3_aa: CASSLDGGSEKLFF; cdr3_nt: TGTGCCAGCAGCTTGGACGGGGGAAGTGAAAAACTGTTTTTT; d_call: -; j_call: TRBJ1-4; v_call: TRBV5-5; clone_size: -
cdr3_aa: CASSTTPGQPQHF; cdr3_nt: TGTGCCAGCAGCACAACACCGGGACAGCCCCAGCATTTT; d_call: -; j_call: TRBJ1-5; v_call: TRBV7-3; clone_size: -
cdr3_aa: CASTQNPRPCQGVGGELFF; cdr3_nt: TGTGCCAGCACCCAAAATCCCCGACCCTGCCAGGGGGTTGGGGGGGAGCTGTTTTTT; d_call: -; j_call: TRBJ2-2; v_call: TRBV21-1; clone_size: -
cdr3_aa: CATAGDSGLNYNEQFF; cdr3_nt: TGTGCCACCGCGGGGGATAGCGGTCTAAACTACAATGAGCAGTTCTTC; d_call: TRBD2; j_call: TRBJ2-1; v_call: TRBV15; clone_size: once
cdr3_aa: CSPEVANYGYTF; cdr3_nt: TGCAGCCCCGAGGTGGCTAACTATGGCTACACCTTC; d_call: -; j_call: TRBJ1-2; v_call: TRBV29-1; clone_size: -
cdr3_aa: CASSQDYDRDSPLHF; cdr3_nt: TGTGCCAGCAGCCAAGATTATGACAGGGATTCACCCCTCCACTTT; d_call: TRBD1; j_call: TRBJ1-6; v_call: TRBV4-2; clone_size: few
cdr3_aa: CASRGSGSNTGELFF; cdr3_nt: TGCGCCAGCAGGGGGAGCGGGAGTAACACCGGGGAGCTGTTTTTT; d_call: TRBD2; j_call: TRBJ2-2; v_call: TRBV5-1; clone_size: -
cdr3_aa: CASRGTGRGDYEQYF; cdr3_nt: TGTGCCAGCAGAGGCACAGGGCGAGGGGACTACGAGCAGTACTTC; d_call: -; j_call: TRBJ2-7; v_call: TRBV27; clone_size: -
cdr3_aa: CATREGRDYEQYF; cdr3_nt: TGTGCCACCAGGGAGGGACGGGACTACGAGCAGTACTTC; d_call: -; j_call: TRBJ2-7; v_call: TRBV15; clone_size: -
cdr3_aa: CASSHGKVGETQYF; cdr3_nt: TGTGCCAGCAGCCACGGGAAAGTAGGAGAGACCCAGTACTTC; d_call: -; j_call: TRBJ2-5; v_call: TRBV7-2; clone_size: -
cdr3_aa: CASSSFAGTSGTGNEQFF; cdr3_nt: TGTGCCAGCAGCTCCTTCGCCGGGACTAGCGGAACAGGCAATGAGCAGTTCTTC; d_call: TRBD2; j_call: TRBJ2-1; v_call: TRBV13; clone_size: -
cdr3_aa: CASSGGSGGEETQYF; cdr3_nt: TGTGCCAGCAGCGGGGGGAGCGGAGGGGAAGAGACCCAGTACTTC; d_call: TRBD2; j_call: TRBJ2-5; v_call: TRBV28; clone_size: -